A single sample is the source of the 26 T cell receptor beta chains below, sequenced in a study of T cell clonality in common variable immunodeficiency. Regarding the study as a whole: Fewer deletions and N-nucleotide insertions were reportedly seen in common variable immunodeficiency TCR beta sequences.

Their target antigens are unknown. Assay used: immunoSEQ multiplex PCR; TCRdb lists only in-frame clones, some missing. The table lists 25,000 to 30,000 clones, with no singletons. Material: peripheral blood mononuclear cells. Receptors originate from a human donor with common variable immunodeficiency.

This clone was counted ten times or more. With the read ending 3 residues before the CDR3 end, the germline J gene is used to fill in that end. The genes are TRBV7-9 and TRBJ1-2; D is unresolved. V was trimmed by 5 bases and J by 4 bases, leaving 17 bases between them. The length of the CDR3 is 15 residues. Per germline, CDR1 SEHNR and CDR2 FQNEAQ (reference sequence). The CDR3 loop reads CASSREEGQIYGYTF. The sequenced part of the CDR3 DNA is TGTGCCAGCAGCCGAGAGGAAGGGCAGATCTATGGC.

This clone has ten or more counts. Read coverage stops 3 residues before the CDR3 terminus; the germline J gene supplies the remainder. The chain couples TRBV12-3 or TRBV12-4 to TRBJ2-7, with 7 positions matching TRBD1. The trim removed 5 bases at V and 0 bases at J, leaving 4 bases unmatched. The CDR3 covers 14 residues. CDR3 region: CASSQGVSSYEQYF. The sequenced part of the CDR3 DNA is TGTGCCAGCAGTCAGGGGGTAAGCTCCTACGAG.

Notes on this clone: From the germline J gene comes the end of the CDR3, since the read stops 3 residues before it. This sequence joins TRBV6-2 or TRBV6-3 and TRBJ2-1, with D possibly being TRBD1 or TRBD2 (6 bases each). The V end was cut by 2 bases, the J end by 4 bases, with 12 bases between. There are 15 residues in the CDR3. The V gene's germline CDR1 is MNHEY and CDR2 SVGEGT. CDR3 sequence reads: CASSYAQGRYNEQFF. The sequenced part of the CDR3 DNA is TGTGCCAGCAGTTACGCGCAGGGGAGGTACAATGAG.

This clone was seen many times. The read stops 3 residues short of the end of the CDR3; the missing end is completed from the germline J gene. The chain uses TRBV19 and TRBJ2-1; TRBD2 agrees at 7 bases. Germline V gives CDR1 LNHDA, CDR2 SQIVND (reference sequence). V dropped 5 bases and J dropped 7; count of bases not matched to a gene: 11. The CDR3 runs 15 residues. The CDR3: CASSGHSGIGNEQFF. The sequenced part of the CDR3 DNA is TGTGCCAGTAGTGGACACAGCGGGATTGGAAATGAG.

Regarding this clone: Read sequence stops 3 residues before the CDR3 end, and the germline J gene provides the missing end. V usage is TRBV6-1 and J usage is TRBJ2-4; TRBD1 might be the D (6 bases). V dropped 1 base and J dropped 1 base, with 11 bases sitting between them. The CDR3 totals 16 residues. The V gene's germline CDR1 is MNHNS and CDR2 SASEGT. The CDR3 sequence is CASSEGWGPAKNIQYF. Partial CDR3 DNA: TGTGCCAGCAGTGAAGGGTGGGGGCCTGCCAAAAACATT.

This clone was observed at least ten times. From the germline J gene comes the end of the CDR3, since the read stops 3 residues before it. The gene calls are TRBV5-1 and TRBJ2-3, with 9 bases that match TRBD2. This CDR3 comprises 14 residues. The V gene's germline CDR1 is SGHRS and CDR2 YFSETQ. The V segment lost 0 bases and the J segment 6 bases; nucleotides outside the gene matches: 2. The covered CDR3 bases are TGCGCCAGCAGCTTGGGCGGGGGGGAGGATACG. Amino acids: CASSLGGGEDT. The complete CDR3 sequence is CASSLGGGEDTQYF.

Comments on this clone: The read ends 3 residues shy of where the CDR3 ends; the end is completed using the germline J gene. The chain joins TRBV20-1 to TRBJ2-1; 8 nucleotides match TRBD1. The CDR3 consists of 14 residues. The V segment lost 5 bases and the J segment 5 bases; nucleotides outside the gene matches: 8. CDR1 is DFQATT and CDR2 is SNEGSKA in the germline V gene (reference sequence). This chain's CDR3 is CSAGGRTGNNEQFF. Partial CDR3 DNA: TGCAGTGCTGGCGGTCGGACAGGGAACAATGAG.

This clone was seen at least ten times. The read gets to within 3 residues of the CDR3 end, and the germline J gene fills in the rest. V and J are TRBV5-8 and TRBJ1-1; 8 positions match TRBD1. Germline CDR1 reads SGHTS; CDR2 reads YDEGEE. With V trimmed by 3 bases and J by 4 bases, 8 bases remained unmatched. The CDR3 extends over 15 amino acids. CDR3 in amino acids: CASSYPGGAGTEAFF. The CDR3 bases that were read are TGTGCCAGCAGCTACCCAGGGGGCGCAGGCACTGAA.

At least ten counts were recorded for this clone. Coverage ceases 3 residues before the CDR3 finishes, and the germline J gene fills in the end. The chain employs TRBV5-6 and TRBJ1-5; the D gene is possibly TRBD1 (6 bases). The CDR3 runs 15 residues. Germline CDR1 SGHDT, CDR2 YYEEEE. The V end lost 1 base, the J end lost 1 base, and 9 bases lay between the germline ends. CDR3 sequence: CASSLTGWSNQPQHF. Incomplete CDR3 DNA: TGTGCCAGCAGCTTGACAGGGTGGAGCAATCAGCCC.

This clone was observed a few times. The read falls 3 residues short of the CDR3 end, and the missing part is taken from the germline J gene. The chain combines TRBV7-2 with TRBJ2-5; TRBD2 matches at 8 bases. The V segment lost 8 bases and the J segment 7 bases; nucleotides outside the gene matches: 12. CDR3 length: 14 amino acids. Germline V gene data show CDR1 as SGHTA and CDR2 as FQGNSA. The CDR3 bases that were read are TGTGCCAGCGGGGGGGCGGGGGGCCGACGGACC. It encodes CASGGAGGRRT. The entire CDR3 protein reads CASGGAGGRRTQYF.

This clone came up many times. The CDR3 end is not reached by the read, which stops 3 residues before it; the germline J gene fills it in. This chain joins TRBV2 and TRBJ2-5; 10 bases fit TRBD1. Per germline, CDR1 SNHLY and CDR2 FYNNEI. The CDR3 totals 18 residues. Germline trimming cut 1 base from V and 2 bases from J; bases unmatched to any gene: 10. The chain's CDR3 is CASSEGGQGTSPQETQYF. The part of the CDR3 DNA that was read is TGTGCCAGCAGTGAAGGGGGACAGGGGACCTCACCACAAGAGACC. Together with reference TRBV2 and TRBJ2-5, the CDR3 gives the full variable domain: EPEVTQTPSHQVTQMGQEVILRCVPISNHLYFYWYRQILGQKVEFLVSFYNNEISEKSEIFDDQFSVERPDGSNFTLKIRSTKLEDSAMYFCASSEGGQGTSPQETQYFGPGTRLLVL.

In this sample, this clone turned up a few times. The read comes to an end 3 residues before the CDR3 does, leaving the germline J gene to fill in the end. The V call is TRBV7-2, the J call TRBJ2-1; 9 bases agree with TRBD2. CDR1 SGHTA and CDR2 FQGNSA come from the germline V gene. Germline trimming cut 4 bases from V and 7 bases from J; bases unmatched to any gene: 5. This CDR3 region has 14 residues. This CDR3 is CASSSGLAPNEQFF. CDR3 DNA, as far as it was read: TGTGCCAGCAGCTCCGGACTAGCGCCGAATGAG.

This clone has just a few counts. The CDR3 here is CASSPEQGIYEQYF. The covered CDR3 bases are TGTGCCAGCTCACCAGAGCAGGGGATCTACGAG. The chain joins TRBV18 to TRBJ2-7, with D possibly matching TRBD1 (6 bases). The CDR3 end falls 3 residues outside the read, so it is completed with the germline J gene. This CDR3 contains 14 residues. Germline V CDR1 and CDR2: KGHSH, LQKENI. V shed 2 bases and J shed 3 bases, with 11 bases lying between them. Supplemented by reference TRBV18 and TRBJ2-7, the full variable domain reads NAGVMQNPRHLVRRRGQEARLRCSPMKGHSHVYWYRQLPEEGLKFMVYLQKENIIDESGMPKERFSAEFPKEGPSILRIQQVVRGDSAAYFCASSPEQGIYEQYFGPGTRLTVT.

This clone was counted a few times. The CDR3 bases that were read are TGTGCCAGTAGTTACAGGGACAACACTGAA. It specifies CASSYRDNTE. The whole CDR3 protein reads CASSYRDNTEAFF. The chain links TRBV19 to TRBJ1-1, with D possibly matching TRBD1 (6 bases). With the read ending 3 residues before the CDR3 end, the germline J gene is used to fill in that end. V was cut by 5 bases and J by 2 bases, with 9 bases left in between. The CDR3 length is 13 residues. Germline V CDR1 and CDR2: LNHDA, SQIVND (reference sequence).

This clone was detected many times. The read gets to within 3 residues of the CDR3 end, and the germline J gene fills in the rest. The chain recombines TRBV30 with TRBJ1-5; D is undetermined. Germline V gene lookup returns CDR1 GTSNPN and CDR2 SVGIG (reference sequence). This CDR3 has 15 residues. Deletions cut 0 bases from V and 6 bases from J, with 15 bases between. CDR3 bases read: TGTGCCTGGAGTGTACGACTAGATAATCGTCAGCCC. Amino acids: CAWSVRLDNRQP. The complete CDR3 protein is CAWSVRLDNRQPQHF.

This clone came up many times. Sequencing ends 3 residues short of the CDR3 end; the germline J gene provides the rest. The chain uses TRBV19 and TRBJ2-2; D is possibly TRBD2 (6 bases). V lost 7 bases and J lost 5, with 14 bases in between. The germline V gene encodes CDR1 LNHDA and CDR2 SQIVND (reference sequence). The CDR3 has 14 residues. Incomplete CDR3 DNA: TGTGCCAGTATAGGGACTTGGAGGACCGGGGAG. Translated: CASIGTWRTGE. The whole CDR3 is CASIGTWRTGELFF.

As to this clone: With the read ending 3 residues before the CDR3 end, the germline J gene is used to fill in that end. V and J are TRBV18 and TRBJ1-2; weak D call: TRBD1 (6 bases). The length of the CDR3 is 15 residues. The V and J ends lost 4 bases and 4 bases respectively, with 16 bases between them. Germline assignment: CDR1 KGHSH and CDR2 LQKENI. The part of the CDR3 DNA that was read is TGTGCCAGCTCACGGGGGACTACGGGGGCCTATGGC. It specifies CASSRGTTGAYG. The whole CDR3 region reads CASSRGTTGAYGYTF.

This clone was found many times. The read ends 3 residues before the CDR3 terminus; that terminus is restored from the germline J gene. The J gene is TRBJ1-1, the V gene TRBV19; maybe TRBD1 (5 bases). CDR3 size: 13 residues. The V gene lost 7 bases and the J gene lost 7 bases, with 16 bases spanning the gap. Germline V gene data show CDR1 as LNHDA and CDR2 as SQIVND (reference sequence). CDR3 DNA, as far as it was read: TGTGCCAGTACCCCCGCCAGGGTCATTGAA. Translating gives CASTPARVIE. The whole CDR3 sequence is CASTPARVIEAFF.

The table lists this clone with many counts. The read halts 3 residues ahead of the CDR3 end, with the missing end drawn from the germline J gene. The chain combines TRBV20-1 with TRBJ1-5; D may be TRBD1 (5 bases). Germline CDR1 and CDR2: DFQATT and SNEGSKA (reference sequence). Trimming took 0 bases from V and 6 from J, leaving 9 bases between them. The CDR3 totals 13 residues. This CDR3 reads CSARDPGGQPQHF. CDR3 DNA (partial): TGCAGTGCTAGAGATCCGGGGGGTCAGCCC.

This clone came up many times. The missing CDR3 end, 3 residues past where the read stops, is filled in from the germline J gene. The chain joins TRBV15 to TRBJ2-7; 7 positions match TRBD1. V shed 1 base and J 3 bases; nucleotides not matched to a gene: 3. From germline, CDR1 is LNHNV and CDR2 YYDKDF (reference sequence). The CDR3 sequence is 14 residues long. CDR3 DNA, as far as it was read: TGTGCCACCAGCAGAGTAGGGGGCAGCTACGAG. Translating it yields CATSRVGGSYE. The full-length CDR3 reads as CATSRVGGSYEQYF.

On this clone itself: Read data end 3 residues before the CDR3 end; the end is taken from the germline J gene. The genes are TRBV7-9 and TRBJ2-7, with a possible D match to TRBD1 (6 bases). Germline V gene sequence: CDR1 SEHNR, CDR2 FQNEAQ (reference sequence). Trimming cost V 5 bases and J 2 bases, with 13 bases left between them. The length of the CDR3 is 14 residues. The CDR3 DNA, read in part, is TGTGCCAGCAGCCCGAAAACAGGGCCCTACGAG. This codes for CASSPKTGPYE. In full, the CDR3 is CASSPKTGPYEQYF.

In its sample, this clone was seen a few times. The part of the CDR3 DNA that was read is TGTGCCTGGAGTCGGGGACAGGGTGGACAGCCC. This gives the protein CAWSRGQGGQP. The entire CDR3 is CAWSRGQGGQPQHF. The chain uses TRBV30 and TRBJ1-5; 9 positions agree with TRBD1. The read falls 3 residues short of the CDR3 end, and the missing part is taken from the germline J gene. The CDR3 covers 14 residues. The V gene's germline CDR1 is GTSNPN and CDR2 SVGIG (reference sequence). Losses at the gene ends were 2 bases for V and 7 bases for J; bases not matched to a gene: 6.

As regards this clone: The CDR3 end is not reached by the read, which stops 3 residues before it; the germline J gene fills it in. The chain uses TRBV19 and TRBJ2-1; D possibly corresponds to TRBD1 (6 bases). The CDR3 has 14 amino acids. Germline-derived CDR1 and CDR2 are LNHDA and SQIVND (reference sequence). The V gene lost 1 base and the J gene lost 5 bases, with 9 bases spanning the gap. CDR3 DNA (partial): TGTGCCAGTAGTATAGCCAGGGGCCACAATGAG. This encodes CASSIARGHNE. The full CDR3 sequence reads CASSIARGHNEQFF.

This clone was recorded many times. The read is 3 residues too short to cover the CDR3 end, so that end is filled in from the germline J gene. The chain employs TRBV5-1 and TRBJ1-1; 11 positions agree with TRBD1. The V gene's germline CDR1 is SGHRS and CDR2 YFSETQ. After removal of 2 bases from V and 5 bases from J, the junction contained 5 bases not matched to a gene. The CDR3 totals 15 residues. The DNA read from the CDR3 is TGCGCCAGCAGCTTCGGACAGGGGGCGCGGACTGAA. It specifies CASSFGQGARTE. The complete CDR3 reads CASSFGQGARTEAFF. Using reference TRBV5-1 and TRBJ1-1 for the parts outside the CDR3, the full variable domain is KAGVTQTPRYLIKTRGQQVTLSCSPISGHRSVSWYQQTPGQGLQFLFEYFSETQRNKGNFPGRFSGRQFSNSRSEMNVSTLELGDSALYLCASSFGQGARTEAFFGQGTRLTVV.

This clone has a handful of counts. The observed sequence ends 3 residues before the CDR3 terminus, with the missing tail filled in from the germline J gene. J is TRBJ1-1 and V is TRBV7-6, with D unresolved. The CDR3 length is 15 residues. Germline V gene lookup returns CDR1 SGHVS and CDR2 FNYEAQ. Partial CDR3 DNA: TGTGCCAGCAGCTTAGATGGCAGGCCCAGTTGGGAA. Protein: CASSLDGRPSWE. The full-length CDR3 reads as CASSLDGRPSWEAFF. Full variable domain (outside the CDR3, taken from reference TRBV7-6 and TRBJ1-1): GAGVSQSPRYKVTKRGQDVALRCDPISGHVSLYWYRQALGQGPEFLTYFNYEAQQDKSGLPNDRFSAERPEGSISTLTIQRTEQRDSAMYRCASSLDGRPSWEAFFGQGTRLTVV.

This clone was detected a few times. The CDR3 end lies 3 residues beyond the end of the read and is filled in from the germline J gene. This sequence joins TRBV5-6 and TRBJ2-3; D not certain. The CDR3 runs to 15 residues. Looked up from germline, CDR1 is SGHDT and CDR2 is YYEEEE. V lost 0 bases to trimming and J lost 4 bases, with 12 bases between them. This chain's CDR3 is CASSLVGSPADTQYF. CDR3 DNA (partial): TGTGCCAGCAGCTTGGTCGGTAGCCCAGCAGATACG.